These 15 T cell receptor beta chains came from one sample sequenced in a study of blood T cell repertoires in COVID-19. Only in-frame clones appear in the TCRdb table, and some are missing; sequencing was by immunoSEQ multiplex PCR. The sample lists about 93,000 clones, about 90% occurring once. The sample was peripheral blood. These receptors were obtained from a human donor with active COVID-19. The donor label of this sample is uncertain.

The V and J genes are TRBV6-1 and TRBJ2-3; D is perhaps TRBD2 (5 bases). The CDR3 contains 14 residues. CDR1 MNHNS and CDR2 SASEGT come from the germline V gene. The V end was cut by 3 bases, the J end by 2 bases, with 9 bases between. The CDR3 loop is CASSERLPTDTQYF. CDR3 coding DNA: TGTGCCAGCAGTGAGAGACTACCCACAGATACGCAGTATTTT.

In this sample, this clone turned up a few times. The gene calls are TRBV19 and TRBJ2-1; weak D call: TRBD2 (6 bases). The CDR3 is 13 amino acids. Germline V gene sequence: CDR1 LNHDA, CDR2 SQIVND (reference sequence). With 5 bases removed from V and 10 bases from J, the gap between germline ends came to 15 bases. Written as DNA, the CDR3 is TGTGCCAGTAGTCCCGGGGGAGGCCGGGAGCAGTTCTTC. Amino acids: CASSPGGGREQFF.

The V gene is TRBV20-1, the J gene TRBJ1-2; 7 nucleotides match TRBD1. Per germline, CDR1 DFQATT and CDR2 SNEGSKA (reference sequence). This CDR3 has 13 residues. V dropped 3 bases and J dropped 8; count of bases not matched to a gene: 9. DNA of the CDR3: TGCAGTGCTAGTAGTTATCAAGGGGGCGGCTACACCTTC. Translation: CSASSYQGGGYTF.

This rearrangement joins TRBV4-2 to TRBJ1-1; D possibly corresponds to TRBD1 (5 bases). The CDR3 loop spans 13 amino acids. Deletions cut 5 bases from V and 6 bases from J, with 13 bases between. The germline gives CDR1 LGHNA, CDR2 YNFKEQ. The CDR3 nucleotides are TGTGCCAGCAGCACAGGCAGCCCGCCTGAAGCTTTCTTT. Protein: CASSTGSPPEAFF.

The chain combines TRBV29-1 with TRBJ2-5; no clear D. Per germline, CDR1 SQVTM and CDR2 ANQGSEA. Trimming removed 3 bases from V and 5 bases from J, with 10 bases in between. This CDR3 is 12 amino acids long. CDR3 in amino acids: CSVDHSVETQYF. The CDR3 bases are TGCAGCGTTGACCACAGTGTGGAGACCCAGTACTTC.

CDR3 loop: CASSVEAYPRNTGELFF. The CDR3 DNA reads as TGTGCCAGCAGCGTTGAAGCCTATCCGAGAAACACCGGGGAGCTGTTTTTT. The rearrangement links TRBV9 to TRBJ2-2; D unresolved. The V gene lost 2 bases and the J gene lost 2 bases, with 16 bases spanning the gap. CDR3 length: 17 residues. Germline assignment: CDR1 SGDLS and CDR2 YYNGEE.

This rearrangement joins TRBV6-5 to TRBJ2-2; no clear D. V was cut by 7 bases and J by 1 base, with 7 bases left in between. The CDR3 extends over 13 amino acids. The germline V gene encodes CDR1 MNHEY and CDR2 SVGAGI. The CDR3: CASTGRNTGELFF. CDR3 sequence (DNA): TGTGCCAGCACGGGTCGGAACACCGGGGAGCTGTTTTTT.

The chain couples TRBV3-1 (or the pseudogene TRBV3-2) to TRBJ2-7; D not certain. The CDR3 is 15 residues long. V was cut by 0 bases and J by 3 bases, with 12 bases left in between. CDR1 and CDR2 from the germline V gene are LGHDT and YNNKEL (reference sequence). CDR3 sequence: CASSQERLGHYEQYF. CDR3 DNA: TGTGCCAGCAGCCAAGAACGACTCGGCCACTACGAGCAGTACTTC.

This chain joins TRBV11-2 and TRBJ2-1; no firm D call. V gave up 2 bases and J gave up 0 bases, with 11 bases separating them. The CDR3 is 16 residues long. Per germline, CDR1 SGHAT and CDR2 FQNNGV. The CDR3 DNA reads TGTGCCAGCAGCTTACTAACCTGGAGCTCCTACAATGAGCAGTTCTTC. Encoded protein: CASSLLTWSSYNEQFF.

This chain uses TRBV19 with TRBJ1-2; 7 bases line up with TRBD1. The germline V gene encodes CDR1 LNHDA and CDR2 SQIVND (reference sequence). V lost 8 bases, J lost 4 bases, and 13 bases stayed unmatched. This CDR3 contains 15 residues. In DNA form, the CDR3 reads TGTGCCAGTCACTTAGGGGGCGCTTTGGGCTATGGCTACACCTTC. Its translation is CASHLGGALGYGYTF.

This clone came up a few times. The rearrangement uses TRBV30 and TRBJ2-7; D is uncertain. Germline CDR1 and CDR2: GTSNPN and SVGIG (reference sequence). The CDR3 extends over 13 amino acids. The V gene lost 0 bases and the J gene lost 3 bases, with 9 bases spanning the gap. As DNA, the CDR3 is TGTGCCTGGAGTGTTCAGACAATCTACGAGCAGTACTTC. It specifies CAWSVQTIYEQYF. The full variable domain, its missing parts supplied by reference TRBV30 and TRBJ2-7, is SQTIHQWPATLVQPVGSPLSLECTVEGTSNPNLYWYRQAAGRGLQLLFYSVGIGQISSEVPQNLSASRPQDRQFILSSKKLLLSDSGFYLCAWSVQTIYEQYFGPGTRLTVT.

The chain carries TRBV7-3 and TRBJ2-5, with TRBD2 identical over 8 bases. The CDR3 is 14 amino acids. The germline gives CDR1 SGHTA, CDR2 FQGTGA. Losses at the gene ends were 5 bases for V and 4 bases for J; bases not matched to a gene: 6. In nucleotides, the CDR3 is TGTGCCAGCAGCCATAGCGGGAATAGAGAGACCCAGTACTTC. It specifies CASSHSGNRETQYF.

This chain links TRBV11-2 with TRBJ2-7, with 7 bases identical to TRBD1. The CDR3 runs to 15 residues. CDR1 and CDR2 (germline): SGHAT, FQNNGV. Unmatched junction bases numbered 13, after V lost 5 bases and J lost 6 bases. CDR3 sequence: CASSTGQNIRLEQYF. In DNA, the CDR3 is TGTGCCAGCAGCACGGGACAGAACATACGGCTCGAGCAGTACTTC.

V and J are TRBV7-9 and TRBJ1-4, with a tentative D call TRBD1 (6 bases). The V end was cut by 5 bases, the J end by 7 bases, with 14 bases between. The germline gives CDR1 SEHNR, CDR2 FQNEAQ (reference sequence). The CDR3 length is 14 residues. The chain's CDR3 is CASSRAGASEKLFF. The CDR3, as DNA: TGTGCCAGCAGCCGCGCAGGGGCGTCTGAAAAACTGTTTTTT.

This rearrangement joins TRBV9 to TRBJ2-7; 9 bases match TRBD2. This CDR3 is 15 amino acids long. The germline V gene encodes CDR1 SGDLS and CDR2 YYNGEE. V was pared by 0 bases and J by 2 bases, with 3 bases of the junction left unmatched. CDR3 amino acids: CASSVGVAGAYEQYF. In DNA form, the CDR3 reads TGTGCCAGCAGCGTAGGGGTAGCGGGGGCCTACGAGCAGTACTTC.